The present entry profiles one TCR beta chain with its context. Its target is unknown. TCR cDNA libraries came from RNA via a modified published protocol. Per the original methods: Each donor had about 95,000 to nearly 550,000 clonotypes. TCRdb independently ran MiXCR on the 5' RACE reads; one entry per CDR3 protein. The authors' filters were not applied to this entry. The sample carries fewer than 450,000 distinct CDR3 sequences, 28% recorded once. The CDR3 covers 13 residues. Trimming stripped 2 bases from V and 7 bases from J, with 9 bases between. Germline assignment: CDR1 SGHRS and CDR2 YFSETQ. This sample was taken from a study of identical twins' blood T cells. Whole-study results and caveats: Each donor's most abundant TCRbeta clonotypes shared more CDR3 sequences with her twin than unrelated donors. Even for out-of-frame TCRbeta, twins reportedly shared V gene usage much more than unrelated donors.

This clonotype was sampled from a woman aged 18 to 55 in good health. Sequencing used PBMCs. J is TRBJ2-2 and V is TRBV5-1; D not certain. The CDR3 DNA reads TGCGCCAGCAGCTTAAGTTCGGGCGGGGAGCTGTTTTTT. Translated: CASSLSSGGELFF.